This T cell receptor (beta chain) was identified in a study of shared clonotypes between healthy human individuals (TCRdb year 2020). Regarding the research as a whole: The cohort comprised a couple of women and three men aged 18 to 49 years. For each donor, three plates each were used for CD4 naive and CD4 memory, two plates were used for CD8 naive, and one plate was used for CD8 memory. To estimate repertoire size and how much clonotypes are shared between individuals, the study performed deep sequencing of blood TCR repertoires from roughly five healthy adults. Different laboratories and diverse techniques were used to prepare libraries and sequence TCR repertoires, to increase sequencing depth and limit assay-specific biases. Between about 0.85 and 9.5 billion PBMCs per donor were obtained by leukapheresis.

CDR1 and CDR2, per the germline V gene, are MRHNA and SNTAGT. The CDR3 sequence holds 16 residues, the cysteine and phenylalanine included. This entry keeps only the CDR3 DNA: 48 bases, framed from base 1. The germline V and J ends show losses of 8 bases and 3 bases respectively, and no gene match explains 12 bases of the junction. TCR CDR3 regions were amplified from genomic DNA by multiplex PCR using the deep immunoSEQ assay. Extracted genomic DNA from each cell subset was distributed evenly across all wells of several immunoSEQ 96-well plates, and each plate was treated as a replicate. For sorted subsets, approximately 210 ng genomic DNA, equal to about 30,000 T cell genomes, was loaded into each replicate PCR. The purified libraries were quantified using a Qubit 3.0 fluorometer, sized with a Bioanalyzer 2100, and then quantified again using the KAPA Library Quantification kit. Every immunoSEQ 96-well plate was sequenced on a dedicated single-read 150-cycle Illumina NextSeq 550 flow cell. Regarding the original processing steps: Because only junctional sequences without quality scores were contained in the immunoSEQ output, filtering matching that applied to full-length reads could not be performed. Sequences were annotated with PyIR, a Python wrapper for IgBLAST v1.9, using IMGT germline references to assign V/J genes and CDR3. Reads were filtered out if the reads had weak V/J assignments (E-value above 1e-6), no CDR3, stop codons, out-of-frame junctions, or ambiguous translated residues. V3J clonotypes were defined as sequences sharing an identical inferred V gene, J gene, and CDR3 amino acid sequence. To compute the percentage overlap between repertoires, the number of shared unique clonotypes was divided by the size of the smaller repertoire. Three approaches were used to assess repertoire richness: RTK rarefaction, the Chao1 estimator, and Recon v2.1 estimates of unobserved clonotypes. OLGA was used to compute generation probabilities for all TCRbeta clonotypes that the gDNA method yielded from a handful of donors. This immuneACCESS table, as held by TCRdb, lists in-frame sequences with V and J called but not all clones. Of the missing ones, under half trace to an unresolved V gene in checked studies; the others have no known cause. That table furnishes V, J and clone size, whereas the DNA furnished D and trimming. A total of some 1.4 million clones appear in this sample, more than 95% of them only once. The ten most abundant clones make up approximately 1% of the sample.

Remarks on this clone: Its antigen remains unidentified. Base-call qualities are not available, and no considerably larger clone is one nucleotide away.

Overall results and qualifications from the work: Even with the large sequencing depth, rarefaction of the sorted-subset datasets indicated that sequencing was incomplete. Estimated clonotype richness was generally larger for naive than for memory subsets. Sampling was restricted to blood, and TCR repertoires in tissue are likely to differ from TCR repertoires in blood. Compared with non-shared clonotypes, clonotypes shared by all four sorted-subset donors had higher generation probabilities. Because the study included only a small number of donors, the genetic and exposure-history diversity represented was limited. Sharing across a handful of donors was observed for around 5% of naive CD4, over 3% of naive CD8, over 2% of memory CD4, and about 0.4% of memory CD8 clonotypes. Pairwise subsampling led to the expectation that sequencing depth would affect the degree of clonotype sharing among donors.

The donors were healthy, HIV-negative adults who had no recently reported acute infections or vaccinations. Every donor was a Caucasian adult living in Nashville, Tennessee, USA. CD4+ T cells were enriched by magnetic negative selection, after which naive cells were positively selected on CD45RA and the negative fraction was taken as the memory subset. Blood was obtained by leukapheresis, after which PBMCs were separated by Ficoll-Histopaque density gradient centrifugation and cryopreserved in liquid nitrogen vapor phase. Purity and quantity of every magnetically sorted T cell population were checked by analytical flow cytometry. Genomic DNA was isolated from every sorted fraction and measured by UV absorbance on a Nanodrop 2000c.

The specimen was naive CD4+ T cells sorted from blood. According to the study, the label for this sample's cell subset or site signals: CD45RA+ positively selected. This sequence originates from a man younger than 40 in good health. Recombination connected TRBV6-4 to TRBJ2-3; 9 central nucleotides agree with TRBD2. At the DNA level, the sequence is TGTGCCAGCCTAACCGGGCTAGCGGGAAGGACAGATACGCAGTATTTT. This codes for CASLTGLAGRTDTQYF.